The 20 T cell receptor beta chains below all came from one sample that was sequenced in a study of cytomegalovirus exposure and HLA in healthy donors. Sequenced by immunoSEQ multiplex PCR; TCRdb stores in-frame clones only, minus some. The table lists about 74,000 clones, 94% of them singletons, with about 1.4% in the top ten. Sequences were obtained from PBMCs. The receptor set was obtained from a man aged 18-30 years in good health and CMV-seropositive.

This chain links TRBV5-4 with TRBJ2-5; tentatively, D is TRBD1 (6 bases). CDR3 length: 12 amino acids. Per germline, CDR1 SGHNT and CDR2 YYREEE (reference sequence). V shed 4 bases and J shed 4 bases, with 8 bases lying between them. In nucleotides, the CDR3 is TGTGCCAGCAGCCGGGACACAGAGACCCAGTACTTC. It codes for CASSRDTETQYF.

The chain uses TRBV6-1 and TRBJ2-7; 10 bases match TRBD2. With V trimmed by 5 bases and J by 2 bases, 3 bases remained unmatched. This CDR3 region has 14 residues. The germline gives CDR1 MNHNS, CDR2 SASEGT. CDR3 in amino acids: CASSPGTSAYEQYF. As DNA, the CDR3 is TGTGCCAGCAGTCCCGGGACTAGCGCCTACGAGCAGTACTTC.

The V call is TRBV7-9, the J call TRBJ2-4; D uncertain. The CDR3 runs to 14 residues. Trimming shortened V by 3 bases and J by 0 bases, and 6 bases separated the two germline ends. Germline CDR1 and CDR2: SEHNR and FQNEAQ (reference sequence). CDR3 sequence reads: CASSLGLAKNIQYF. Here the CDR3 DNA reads TGTGCCAGCAGCTTGGGCCTAGCCAAAAACATTCAGTACTTC. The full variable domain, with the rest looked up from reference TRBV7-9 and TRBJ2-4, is DTGVSQNPRHKITKRGQNVTFRCDPISEHNRLYWYRQTLGQGPEFLTYFQNEAQLEKSRLLSDRFSAERPKGSFSTLEIQRTEQGDSAMYLCASSLGLAKNIQYFGAGTRLSVL.

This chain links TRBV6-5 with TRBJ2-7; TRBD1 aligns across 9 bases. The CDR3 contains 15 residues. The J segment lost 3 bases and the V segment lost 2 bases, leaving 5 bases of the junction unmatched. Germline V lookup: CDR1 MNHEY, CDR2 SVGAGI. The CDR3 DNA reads TGTGCCAGCAGTTACGCGACAGGGGGGAACTACGAGCAGTACTTC. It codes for CASSYATGGNYEQYF.

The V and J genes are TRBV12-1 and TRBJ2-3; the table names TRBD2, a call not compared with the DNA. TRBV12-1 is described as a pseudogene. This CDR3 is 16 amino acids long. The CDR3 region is CASSSLCGRARDTQYF. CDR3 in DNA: TGTGCCAGCAGCTCCCTCTGCGGGAGGGCCAGAGATACGCAGTATTTT.

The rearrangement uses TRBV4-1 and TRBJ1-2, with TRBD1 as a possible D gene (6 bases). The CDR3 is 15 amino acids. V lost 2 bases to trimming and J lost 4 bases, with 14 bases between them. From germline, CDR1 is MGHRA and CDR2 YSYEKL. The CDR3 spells CASSQTQTGPYGYTF. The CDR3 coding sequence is TGCGCCAGCAGCCAAACTCAAACAGGGCCCTATGGCTACACCTTC.

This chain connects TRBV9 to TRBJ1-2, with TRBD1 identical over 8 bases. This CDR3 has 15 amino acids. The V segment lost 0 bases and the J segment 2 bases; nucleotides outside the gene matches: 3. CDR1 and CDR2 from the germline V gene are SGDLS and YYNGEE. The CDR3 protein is CASSVGGQENYGYTF. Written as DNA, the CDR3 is TGTGCCAGCAGCGTAGGGGGACAGGAAAACTATGGCTACACCTTC. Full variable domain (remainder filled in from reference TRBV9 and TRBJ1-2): DSGVTQTPKHLITATGQRVTLRCSPRSGDLSVYWYQQSLDQGLQFLIQYYNGEERAKGNILERFSAQQFPDLHSELNLSSLELGDSALYFCASSVGGQENYGYTFGSGTRLTVV.

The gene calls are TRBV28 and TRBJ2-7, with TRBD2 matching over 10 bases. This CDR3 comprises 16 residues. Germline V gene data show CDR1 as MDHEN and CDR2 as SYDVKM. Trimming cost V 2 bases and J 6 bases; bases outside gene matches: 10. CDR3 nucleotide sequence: TGTGCCAGCAGTTTAATTGGGAGGGCTAGCGGGAGCGAGCAGTACTTC. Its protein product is CASSLIGRASGSEQYF.

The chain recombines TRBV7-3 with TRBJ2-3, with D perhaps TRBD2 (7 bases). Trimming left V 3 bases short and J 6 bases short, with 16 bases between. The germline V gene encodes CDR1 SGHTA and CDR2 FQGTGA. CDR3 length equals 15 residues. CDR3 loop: CASSFGGASVDTQYF. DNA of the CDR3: TGTGCCAGCAGCTTTGGGGGGGCTAGTGTTGATACGCAGTATTTT. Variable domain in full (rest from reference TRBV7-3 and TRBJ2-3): GAGVSQTPSNKVTEKGKYVELRCDPISGHTALYWYRQSLGQGPEFLIYFQGTGAADDSGLPNDRFFAVRPEGSVSTLKIQRTERGDSAVYLCASSFGGASVDTQYFGPGTRLTVL.

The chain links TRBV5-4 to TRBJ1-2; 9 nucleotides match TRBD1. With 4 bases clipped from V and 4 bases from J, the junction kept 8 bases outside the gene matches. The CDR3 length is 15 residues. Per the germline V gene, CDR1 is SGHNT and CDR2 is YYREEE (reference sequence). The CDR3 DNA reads TGTGCCAGCAGCCAAACAGGGGGCAATCCCTATGGCTACACCTTC. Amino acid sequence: CASSQTGGNPYGYTF. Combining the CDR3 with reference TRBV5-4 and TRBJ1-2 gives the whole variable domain ETGVTQSPTHLIKTRGQQVTLRCSSQSGHNTVSWYQQALGQGPQFIFQYYREEENGRGNFPPRFSGLQFPNYSSELNVNALELDDSALYLCASSQTGGNPYGYTFGSGTRLTVV.

This chain's CDR3 is CASSSGLADTGELFF. As DNA, the CDR3 is TGTGCCAGCTCATCGGGACTAGCGGACACCGGGGAGCTGTTTTTT. The chain couples TRBV18 to TRBJ2-2; TRBD2 aligns across 11 bases. This CDR3 has 15 residues. Germline-derived CDR1 and CDR2 are KGHSH and LQKENI. V was clipped by 5 bases and J by 3 bases; unmatched bases: 2.

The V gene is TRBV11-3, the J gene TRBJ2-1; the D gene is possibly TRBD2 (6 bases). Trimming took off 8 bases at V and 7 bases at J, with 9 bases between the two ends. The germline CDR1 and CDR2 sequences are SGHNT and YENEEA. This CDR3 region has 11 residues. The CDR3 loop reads CASGRSNEQFF. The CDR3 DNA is TGTGCCAGCGGGAGGAGTAATGAGCAGTTCTTC.

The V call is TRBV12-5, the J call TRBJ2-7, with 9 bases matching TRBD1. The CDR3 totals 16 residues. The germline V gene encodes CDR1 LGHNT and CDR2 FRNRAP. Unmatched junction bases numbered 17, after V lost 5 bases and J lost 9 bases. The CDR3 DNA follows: TGTGCTAGTGGTCAACCGGTGACAGGGGGGACGGTCGGGCAGTACTTC. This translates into CASGQPVTGGTVGQYF.

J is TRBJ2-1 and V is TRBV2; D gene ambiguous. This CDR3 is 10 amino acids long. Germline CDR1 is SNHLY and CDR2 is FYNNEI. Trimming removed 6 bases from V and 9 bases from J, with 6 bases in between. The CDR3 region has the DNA TGTGCCAGCAGGTATTCTGAGCAGTTCTTC. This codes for CASRYSEQFF.

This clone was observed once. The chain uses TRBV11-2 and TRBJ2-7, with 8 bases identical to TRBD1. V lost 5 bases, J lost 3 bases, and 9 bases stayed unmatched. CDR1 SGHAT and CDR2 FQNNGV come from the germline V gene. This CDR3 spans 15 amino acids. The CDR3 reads CASSKYRGRDYEQYF. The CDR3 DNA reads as TGTGCCAGCAGCAAATACAGGGGGAGAGACTACGAGCAGTACTTC.

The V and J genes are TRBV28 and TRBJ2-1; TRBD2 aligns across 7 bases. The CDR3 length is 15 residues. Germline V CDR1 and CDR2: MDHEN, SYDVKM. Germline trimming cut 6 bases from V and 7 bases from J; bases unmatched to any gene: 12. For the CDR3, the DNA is TGTGCCAGCAGCCCTTGGACTAGAGTAGGGAATGAGCAGTTCTTC. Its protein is CASSPWTRVGNEQFF.

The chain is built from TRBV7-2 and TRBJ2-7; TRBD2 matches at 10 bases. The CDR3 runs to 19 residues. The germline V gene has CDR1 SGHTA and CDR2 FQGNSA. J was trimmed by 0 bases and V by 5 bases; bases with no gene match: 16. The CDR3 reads CASSTQPPSGSRRSYEQYF. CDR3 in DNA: TGTGCCAGCAGCACCCAACCCCCTAGCGGGAGCCGGCGCTCCTACGAGCAGTACTTC. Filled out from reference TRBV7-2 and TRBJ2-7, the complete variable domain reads GAGVSQSPSNKVTEKGKDVELRCDPISGHTALYWYRQSLGQGLEFLIYFQGNSAPDKSGLPSDRFSAERTGGSVSTLTIQRTQQEDSAVYLCASSTQPPSGSRRSYEQYFGPGTRLTVT.

The CDR3 reads CASTGGGAPIIEQYF. In nucleotides, the CDR3 is TGTGCCAGCACAGGGGGCGGGGCCCCAATAATCGAGCAGTACTTC. This chain links TRBV28 with TRBJ2-7, with TRBD1 matching over 8 bases. J gave up 6 bases and V 7 bases, and 14 bases lay outside the gene matches. The CDR3 consists of 15 residues. Per the germline V gene, CDR1 is MDHEN and CDR2 is SYDVKM.

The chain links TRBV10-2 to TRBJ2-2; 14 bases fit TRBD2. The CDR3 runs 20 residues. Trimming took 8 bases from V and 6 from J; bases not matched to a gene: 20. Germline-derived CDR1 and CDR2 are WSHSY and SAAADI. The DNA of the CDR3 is TGCGCCAGCTCAATTCGGTCGGGACTAGCGGGAGAAGTATTGGCCGGGGAGCTGTTTTTT. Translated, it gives CASSIRSGLAGEVLAGELFF.

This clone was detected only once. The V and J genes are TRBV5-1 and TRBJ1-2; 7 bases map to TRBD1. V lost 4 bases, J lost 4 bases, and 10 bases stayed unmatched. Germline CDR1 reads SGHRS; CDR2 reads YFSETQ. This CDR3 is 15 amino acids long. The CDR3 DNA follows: TGCGCCAGCAGCACACGACAGGGAAGGCGCTATGGCTACACCTTC. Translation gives CASSTRQGRRYGYTF.